This T cell receptor (beta chain) was identified in a study of T cell clonotyping in hematopoietic cell transplantation. Study-level findings and limits: Without cell sorting, CD4 versus CD8 contributions remain unresolved. Few recipient clonotypes overlapped donors; over 97% were de novo at given depth. Broader posttransplant TCR repertoire diversity was predicted by graft donor and pretransplant recipient Inverse Simpson Index values.

CDR1 and CDR2 from the germline V gene are LNHDA and SQIVND (reference sequence). The V gene end was trimmed by 6 bases and the J gene end by 6 bases; junction bases not matched to a gene: 4. CDR3 length: 12 residues. Profiled with immunoSEQ multiplex PCR; TCRdb holds only in-frame clones, not every one. Seen here are roughly 13,000 clones, 94% observed once, and the top ten hold 4% to 5%. Details on this clone: Its matching antigen is unknown.

Blood collection times were about day -28 and days 30, 100, 180 posttransplant. Specimen: PBMCs, collected 30 days after allogeneic stem cell transplant. This receptor was identified in a male patient in his sixties who had an allogeneic stem cell transplant from an unrelated donor, so the T cells may come from the graft donor. Some clones in this sample may be carry-over from other donors' samples. The chain carries TRBV19 and TRBJ1-2; 7 bases fit TRBD1. The CDR3: CASRTGPHGYTF. CDR3 DNA: TGTGCCAGTAGGACAGGGCCGCATGGCTACACCTTC.